A selection of T cell receptor beta chains follows, all from one sample in a study of T-cell memory formation after mild COVID-19. TCRdb independently ran MiXCR on the 5' RACE reads; one entry per CDR3 protein. The sample has 300,000 to 400,000 distinct CDR3 sequences, around 20% seen once. Sequencing was carried out using PBMCs or a T cell subset sorted from them (not recorded which). The receptors here all came from an adult woman who had mild COVID-19 (a few samples of this study predate the infection). Cell type and time point are not known. The CDR3 runs from the conserved cysteine through the conserved F or W. D genes are given only for firm matches. Expanded clones are given a class, and other clones once, few, many or no size at all.

TRBD2	TRBV7-6	TRBJ2-1	many	TGTGCCAGCAGCTTACGAGCGGGGGGCGGCAATGAGCAGTTCTTC	CASSLRAGGGNEQFF
-	TRBV29-1	TRBJ2-5	-	TGCAGCGTTAGGGAACTAGAAGAGACCCAGTACTTC	CSVRELEETQYF
-	TRBV21-1	TRBJ1-1	few	TGTGCCAGCAGCAAAACCCTGGCTGGGAATCCTGAAGCTTTCTTT	CASSKTLAGNPEAFF
-	TRBV5-1	TRBJ2-3	few	TGCGCCACCACCACGAACCCATCGGGTCCCACAGATACGCAGTATTTT	CATTTNPSGPTDTQYF
-	TRBV5-1	TRBJ1-1	few	TGCGCCAGCAGCCATCCAGACAGAACTGAAGCTTTCTTT	CASSHPDRTEAFF
TRBD1	TRBV12-3/TRBV12-4	TRBJ1-1	many	TGTGCCACCGGGACAGGGAACACTGAAGCTTTCTTT	CATGTGNTEAFF
-	TRBV5-1	TRBJ1-2	few	TGCGCCAGCCAGGGTTGGGACTATGGCTACACCTTC	CASQGWDYGYTF
-	TRBV4-1	TRBJ2-5	-	TGCGCCAGCAGCCAAGATCAACGGCTACTAGTAGGGGAGACCCAGTACTTC	CASSQDQRLLVGETQYF
TRBD1	TRBV6-5	TRBJ2-2	few	TGTGCCAGCAGTCAGGACAGGGGGCAAACCGGGGAGCTGTTTTTT	CASSQDRGQTGELFF
TRBD2	TRBV18	TRBJ2-1	-	TGTGCCAGCTCGCCGTCTAGCGGGGTGAATCAGTTCTTC	CASSPSSGVNQFF
-	TRBV4-3	TRBJ2-6	-	TGCGCCAGCAGCCAGGGTCCGGGTGGGGCCAACGTCCTGACTTTC	CASSQGPGGANVLTF